This TCR beta chain was profiled in a study of CD8 T cells in Susac syndrome (dated by TCRdb to the late 2010s). Regarding the complete study: The study used repertoire sequencing to test whether antigen drove CD8+ T cell activation and differentiation in Susac syndrome. Clonality of the CD8+ T cell repertoire was compared between about a dozen healthy donors, roughly 14 Susac syndrome patients and some 15 multiple sclerosis patients. Beyond this particular receptor, the publication reports: The number of individuals in the TCR sequencing and HLA analysis was recognized as being relatively small.

High-throughput TCR beta sequencing profiled peripheral blood CD8+ and CD4+ T cells from healthy donors, Susac syndrome patients and multiple sclerosis patients. The multiple sclerosis controls were treatment-naive patients whose relapsing-remitting disease, either stable or active, fulfilled the revised McDonald criteria. Bulk CD8+ and CD4+ T cells were purified by magnetic negative isolation, whereas CD8+ TEMRA cells were enriched by FACS. Blood was collected in EDTA tubes and processed within 24 hours, with PBMCs isolated through density gradient centrifugation. PBMCs intended for TCR sequencing were cryopreserved in liquid nitrogen and were subsequently thawed in a 37 degrees C water bath. A purity of at least 90% was achieved for sorted or isolated CD4+, CD8+ and CD8+ TEMRA cells. RNA was extracted using the RNeasy kit, and roughly 0.5 to 1 microgram was reverse transcribed with random hexamers. The immunoSEQ multiplex PCR assay, which covers 54 Vbeta and 13 Jbeta segments, was used to amplify TCR beta CDR3 regions. PCR amplification bias was corrected by using a synthetic template baseline for primer optimization and computational correction. Processing in the source paper ran as follows. Only productive sequences were kept, with reads annotated to V, D and J genes according to IMGT and analyzed in immunoSEQ Analyzer. Clonality was computed as one minus Shannon entropy normalized by log2 of the number of productive unique sequences. For each patient and control, public and private clones were evaluated among the 100 most prevalent clones. A clone was defined as Susac-specific if it was absent from the healthy and MS cohorts, from over a thousand published viral clones and from other ImmuneACCESS disease sequences. TCRdb reprocessed the public reads (quality trimming at Q25 with fastp, clone calling with MiXCR) and kept in-frame beta chains. Each record represents a unique CDR3 protein, reported with the most common genes and DNA among its rows. What appears here as the V and J calls and clone size reflects TCRdb's work, not the paper's. In all, the sample holds over 350,000 distinct CDR3 sequences, and 85% of those were seen once. The ten largest clones represent 0.12% of the sample.

In regard to this clonotype: Which antigen it targets is not known. No much larger clone exists at a distance of one base, and base qualities are not known.

The CDR3 numbers 17 residues from cysteine through phenylalanine. The read is trimmed to its CDR3 DNA, 51 bases read in frame from base 1. The germline V gene encodes CDR1 MNHEY and CDR2 SVGAGI. V has 4 bases trimmed and J has 7 bases trimmed; junction bases matching no gene number 9. The chain was built from TRBV6-5 and TRBJ2-1, and TRBD2 matches 14 of the central bases. The material sequenced was CD8+ T cells from PBMCs. This sequence was found in a human donor with multiple sclerosis. The CDR3 region has the sequence CASSWPGLAGAGNEQFF. The bases read TGTGCCAGCAGTTGGCCGGGACTAGCGGGAGCGGGAAATGAGCAGTTCTTC.